What follows are 28 T cell receptor beta chains derived from one specimen sequenced in a study of cytomegalovirus exposure and HLA in healthy donors. TCRdb's copy holds only in-frame clones and misses some; the assay was immunoSEQ multiplex PCR. This sample has 200,000 to 250,000 clones, with over 80% found just once. Sequenced: PBMCs. Receptor source: a woman under 30 in good health and CMV-seronegative.

This clone was seen repeatedly, ten times or more. The CDR3: CASSETDRGRYGYTF. CDR3 coding DNA: TGTGCCAGCAGTGAAACGGACAGGGGGCGTTATGGCTACACCTTC. The chain combines TRBV2 with TRBJ1-2, with 11 bases aligning to TRBD1. CDR1 is SNHLY and CDR2 is FYNNEI in the germline V gene. V was pared by 2 bases and J by 5 bases, with 4 bases of the junction left unmatched. The CDR3 is 15 amino acids.

This clone has a single count. The chain is built from TRBV6-1 and TRBJ2-7; a weak D match, TRBD2 (6 bases). Germline CDR1 and CDR2: MNHNS and SASEGT. This CDR3 region has 17 residues. The V and J ends lost 4 bases and 5 bases respectively, with 24 bases between them. CDR3 sequence reads: CASSARYGDGGFDEQYF. DNA of the CDR3: TGTGCCAGCAGTGCCCGGTATGGGGACGGGGGATTTGACGAGCAGTACTTC.

The chain couples TRBV2 to TRBJ2-1; D is possibly TRBD1 or TRBD2 (5 bases each). The CDR3 extends over 12 amino acids. The germline CDR1 and CDR2 sequences are SNHLY and FYNNEI. With 6 bases removed from V and 5 bases from J, the gap between germline ends came to 8 bases. Here the CDR3 reads CASRGTNNEQFF. The CDR3 nucleotides are TGTGCCAGCAGGGGGACCAACAATGAGCAGTTCTTC. The full variable domain, completed using reference TRBV2 and TRBJ2-1, is EPEVTQTPSHQVTQMGQEVILRCVPISNHLYFYWYRQILGQKVEFLVSFYNNEISEKSEIFDDQFSVERPDGSNFTLKIRSTKLEDSAMYFCASRGTNNEQFFGPGTRLTVL.

The genes are TRBV11-2 and TRBJ2-1, with 12 bases identical to TRBD2. The CDR3 is 15 amino acids. V lost 4 bases to trimming and J lost 6 bases; unmatched junction nucleotides: 4. Germline V lookup: CDR1 SGHAT, CDR2 FQNNGV. CDR3 residues: CASSSGLAGSNEQFF. As DNA, the CDR3 is TGTGCCAGCAGCTCGGGACTAGCGGGCAGCAATGAGCAGTTCTTC.

This clone was found a few times. DNA for the CDR3: TGTGCCAGCAGTTACGGACAGGGAGCAGGGTACGAGCAGTACTTC. As protein: CASSYGQGAGYEQYF. The genes are TRBV6-5 and TRBJ2-7, with 8 nucleotides matching TRBD1. The CDR3 sequence is 15 residues long. Germline trimming cut 2 bases from V and 4 bases from J; bases unmatched to any gene: 7. The germline gives CDR1 MNHEY, CDR2 SVGAGI.

The chain has TRBV6-6 and TRBJ1-4; maybe TRBD1 (5 bases). Germline values: CDR1 MNHNY, CDR2 SVGAGI (reference sequence). The length of the CDR3 is 14 residues. The V gene lost 5 bases and the J gene lost 3 bases, with 10 bases spanning the gap. The CDR3, as DNA: TGTGCCAGCAGTGCCAGGGTTGCTAATGAAAAACTGTTTTTT. Protein: CASSARVANEKLFF.

The chain joins TRBV5-1 to TRBJ1-2; 8 bases fit TRBD1. Germline CDR1 is SGHRS and CDR2 is YFSETQ. This CDR3 is built from 14 residues. The junction had 5 bases not matched to a gene; V was cut back by 0 bases and J by 7 bases. CDR3 sequence reads: CASSLEDRGRGYTF. The DNA for the CDR3 is TGCGCCAGCAGCTTGGAAGACAGGGGTCGTGGCTACACCTTC. The complete variable domain, with remaining parts taken from reference TRBV5-1 and TRBJ1-2, reads KAGVTQTPRYLIKTRGQQVTLSCSPISGHRSVSWYQQTPGQGLQFLFEYFSETQRNKGNFPGRFSGRQFSNSRSEMNVSTLELGDSALYLCASSLEDRGRGYTFGSGTRLTVV.

This chain joins TRBV4-1 and TRBJ2-5; D not resolved. This CDR3 region has 13 residues. The germline V gene has CDR1 MGHRA and CDR2 YSYEKL. Trimming took off 1 base at V and 5 bases at J, with 8 bases between the two ends. CDR3 protein: CASSQAPSETQYF. The CDR3 DNA is TGCGCCAGCAGCCAAGCCCCCAGTGAGACCCAGTACTTC.

J is TRBJ2-3 and V is TRBV4-1; tentatively, D is TRBD2 (5 bases). Germline V gene data show CDR1 as MGHRA and CDR2 as YSYEKL. V lost 0 bases and J 4 bases, leaving 17 bases between the germline ends. This CDR3 comprises 17 residues. CDR3 amino acids: CASSQDLVFGVADTQYF. CDR3 nucleotide sequence: TGCGCCAGCAGCCAAGATTTAGTTTTCGGGGTGGCAGATACGCAGTATTTT.

The sample holds one count of this clone. Here the CDR3 reads CASSDNRWDEQYF. CDR3 in DNA: TGCGCCAGCAGTGACAACAGGTGGGACGAGCAGTACTTC. The chain recombines TRBV10-1 with TRBJ2-7; weak D call: TRBD1 (5 bases). The germline V gene encodes CDR1 WNHNN and CDR2 SYGVQD (reference sequence). V shed 3 bases and J shed 5 bases, with 11 bases lying between them. CDR3 length: 13 residues.

The sample holds one count of this clone. The genes are TRBV5-1 and TRBJ2-1; possibly TRBD1 or TRBD2 for D (5 bases each). The V end was cut by 1 base, the J end by 7 bases, with 15 bases between. The CDR3 loop spans 15 amino acids. From germline, CDR1 is SGHRS and CDR2 YFSETQ. The CDR3: CASSLQGPDRNEQFF. The CDR3 nucleotides are TGCGCCAGCAGCTTGCAGGGACCTGATCGGAATGAGCAGTTCTTC. Using reference TRBV5-1 and TRBJ2-1 for the parts outside the CDR3, the full variable domain is KAGVTQTPRYLIKTRGQQVTLSCSPISGHRSVSWYQQTPGQGLQFLFEYFSETQRNKGNFPGRFSGRQFSNSRSEMNVSTLELGDSALYLCASSLQGPDRNEQFFGPGTRLTVL.

This clone has a single count. The V call is TRBV25-1, the J call TRBJ2-2; D uncertain. The CDR3 spans 13 residues. Germline lookup yields CDR1 MGHDK and CDR2 SYGVNS. V was trimmed by 2 bases and J by 8 bases, leaving 9 bases between them. As DNA, the CDR3 is TGTGCCAGCAGTGAAAAAGGGTTTGGGGAGCTGTTTTTT. As protein: CASSEKGFGELFF.

V gene TRBV4-1 combines with J gene TRBJ1-4; tentative D call: TRBD1 (5 bases). Germline CDR1 is MGHRA and CDR2 is YSYEKL. The germline V and J ends were trimmed by 0 bases and 7 bases, with 18 bases remaining between them. The CDR3 is made up of 17 amino acids. The CDR3 nucleotides read TGCGCCAGCAGCCAAGATCGAGCGAGGGACCGGGGTGAAAAACTGTTTTTT. It codes for CASSQDRARDRGEKLFF.

Here the CDR3 reads CASSFSSGSSYEQYF. The CDR3 nucleotides are TGTGCCAGCAGCTTCTCTAGCGGATCCTCCTACGAGCAGTACTTC. This chain uses TRBV13 with TRBJ2-7; TRBD2 matches 7 bases. The CDR3 is made up of 15 amino acids. The germline V gene has CDR1 PRHDT and CDR2 FYEKMQ (reference sequence). Unmatched junction bases numbered 5, after V lost 3 bases and J lost 0 bases. The full variable domain, rest sourced from reference TRBV13 and TRBJ2-7, is AAGVIQSPRHLIKEKRETATLKCYPIPRHDTVYWYQQGPGQDPQFLISFYEKMQSDKGSIPDRFSAQQFSDYHSELNMSSLELGDSALYFCASSFSSGSSYEQYFGPGTRLTVT.

The chain employs TRBV5-8 and TRBJ2-1; no clear D gene. Germline assignment: CDR1 SGHTS and CDR2 YDEGEE. This CDR3 region has 16 residues. V dropped 4 bases and J dropped 3 bases, with 17 bases sitting between them. CDR3 in amino acids: CASSPRAGVYYNEQFF. CDR3 sequence (DNA): TGTGCCAGCAGCCCACGAGCAGGAGTTTACTACAATGAGCAGTTCTTC.

The chain uses TRBV30 and TRBJ2-5, with TRBD1 as a possible D gene (6 bases). The CDR3 has 15 residues. CDR1 is GTSNPN, CDR2 SVGIG, per germline (reference sequence). Trimming took off 2 bases at V and 5 bases at J, with 18 bases between the two ends. CDR3 sequence (DNA): TGTGCCTGGAGTCCGGGACACCCAAACGGGGAGACCCAGTACTTC. Amino acid sequence: CAWSPGHPNGETQYF.

The chain uses TRBV27 and TRBJ2-7; a possible D gene is TRBD1 (7 bases). CDR1 and CDR2 (germline): MNHEY, SMNVEV (reference sequence). Trimming stripped 8 bases from V and 3 bases from J, with 14 bases between. The CDR3 extends over 13 amino acids. This CDR3 is CASWRDRSYEQYF. The DNA for the CDR3 is TGTGCCAGCTGGAGGGACAGAAGCTACGAGCAGTACTTC.

The V and J genes are TRBV29-1 and TRBJ2-7; 8 positions agree with TRBD1. From germline, CDR1 is SQVTM and CDR2 ANQGSEA. The CDR3 has 15 amino acids. V was pared by 3 bases and J by 6 bases, with 13 bases of the junction left unmatched. The CDR3 coding sequence is TGCAGCGTTGAGGGGAGGACAGGGACCCTTACCGAGCAGTACTTC. This translates into CSVEGRTGTLTEQYF.

The rearrangement joins TRBV18 to TRBJ2-3; D call uncertain. V was pared by 1 base and J by 5 bases, with 4 bases between. The V gene's germline CDR1 is KGHSH and CDR2 LQKENI. This CDR3 contains 12 residues. The CDR3 DNA is TGTGCCAGCTCACCACAAGGAGATACGCAGTATTTT. This encodes CASSPQGDTQYF.

The gene calls are TRBV30 and TRBJ2-3; D is tentatively TRBD1 or TRBD2 (6 bases each). Deletions cut 2 bases from V and 1 base from J, with 13 bases between. From germline, CDR1 is GTSNPN and CDR2 SVGIG (reference sequence). CDR3 length: 15 amino acids. The chain's CDR3 is CAWSSRGRRTDTQYF. CDR3 nucleotides: TGTGCCTGGAGTAGTCGGGGGCGCCGCACAGATACGCAGTATTTT.

CDR3 sequence reads: CASSTSGGYNEQFF. The CDR3 DNA follows: TGTGCCAGCAGTACTAGCGGGGGTTACAATGAGCAGTTCTTC. The chain carries TRBV2 and TRBJ2-1, with 11 nucleotides matching TRBD2. V shed 5 bases and J 4 bases; nucleotides not matched to a gene: 1. Per the germline V gene, CDR1 is SNHLY and CDR2 is FYNNEI. This CDR3 region has 14 residues.

The rearrangement joins TRBV2 to TRBJ1-2, with D possibly being TRBD1 (5 bases). V lost 3 bases and J lost 4, with 18 bases in between. In germline, CDR1 is SNHLY, CDR2 FYNNEI. The CDR3 totals 16 residues. CDR3 region: CASSDPRQGPTYGYTF. CDR3 coding DNA: TGTGCCAGCAGTGATCCTCGGCAGGGTCCTACCTATGGCTACACCTTC.

The chain links TRBV6-1 to TRBJ1-4; D gene uncertain. CDR1 and CDR2 from the germline V gene are MNHNS and SASEGT. The CDR3 runs to 14 residues. Trimming took 1 base from V and 5 from J, leaving 8 bases between them. The CDR3, as DNA: TGTGCCAGCAGTGAAGGGACGGACAATGAAAAACTGTTTTTT. Amino acid sequence: CASSEGTDNEKLFF.

The chain carries TRBV5-1 and TRBJ1-1, with D unresolved. The germline V gene has CDR1 SGHRS and CDR2 YFSETQ. Deletions cut 2 bases from V and 0 bases from J, with 8 bases between. The CDR3 is 14 residues long. CDR3 protein: CASSFERVNTEAFF. In DNA form, the CDR3 reads TGCGCCAGCAGCTTTGAACGGGTGAACACTGAAGCTTTCTTT.

This rearrangement joins TRBV2 to TRBJ2-3; 15 bases align to TRBD2. Trimming took 3 bases from V and 4 from J; bases not matched to a gene: 5. Germline CDR1 and CDR2: SNHLY and FYNNEI. This CDR3 has 17 amino acids. CDR3 in DNA: TGTGCCAGCAGTGATCGGACTAGCGGGAGGGCATCAGATACGCAGTATTTT. Translating it yields CASSDRTSGRASDTQYF.

This chain connects TRBV7-2 to TRBJ1-5; D is unclear. This CDR3 contains 12 residues. From germline, CDR1 is SGHTA and CDR2 FQGNSA. With 2 bases removed from V and 13 bases from J, the gap between germline ends came to 12 bases. CDR3: CASSLRTGLQHF. CDR3 bases: TGTGCCAGCAGCTTAAGGACCGGACTTCAGCATTTT.

This clone was recorded only once. The sample contains more than one DNA sequence encoding this CDR3. V is TRBV20-1 and J is TRBJ2-1; D unresolved. Germline CDR1 and CDR2: DFQATT and SNEGSKA (reference sequence). V lost 5 bases, J lost 4 bases, and 3 bases lay in between. The CDR3 is 10 residues long. The chain's CDR3 is CSAHYNEQFF. CDR3 coding DNA: TGCAGTGCTCATTACAATGAGCAGTTCTTC.

The rearrangement joins TRBV7-9 to TRBJ2-2, with a weak D call TRBD2 (6 bases). Deletions cut 3 bases from V and 4 bases from J, with 12 bases between. Germline V gene data show CDR1 as SEHNR and CDR2 as FQNEAQ (reference sequence). The CDR3 contains 15 residues. CDR3 protein: CASSFMGGFTGELFF. The CDR3, as DNA: TGTGCCAGCAGCTTCATGGGGGGTTTCACCGGGGAGCTGTTTTTT. Full variable domain (missing parts from reference TRBV7-9 and TRBJ2-2): DTGVSQNPRHKITKRGQNVTFRCDPISEHNRLYWYRQTLGQGPEFLTYFQNEAQLEKSRLLSDRFSAERPKGSFSTLEIQRTEQGDSAMYLCASSFMGGFTGELFFGEGSRLTVL.